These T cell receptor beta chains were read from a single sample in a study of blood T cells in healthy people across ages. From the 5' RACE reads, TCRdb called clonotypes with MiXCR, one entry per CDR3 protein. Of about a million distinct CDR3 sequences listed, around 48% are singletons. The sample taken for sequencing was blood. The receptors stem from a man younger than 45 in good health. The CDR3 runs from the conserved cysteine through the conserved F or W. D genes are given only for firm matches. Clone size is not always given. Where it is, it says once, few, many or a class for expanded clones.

CASRWTNEKLFF	TGTGCCAGCCGATGGACTAATGAAAAACTGTTTTTT	TRBV12-3/TRBV12-4	TRBJ1-4	NA	NA
CASSLQGLAGEREQFF	TGTGCCAGCAGCCTACAGGGACTAGCGGGGGAGAGGGAGCAGTTCTTC	TRBV3-1	TRBJ2-1	TRBD2	NA
CSARDMAGGDEAFF	TGCAGTGCTAGAGATATGGCAGGGGGTGATGAAGCTTTCTTT	TRBV20-1	TRBJ1-1	TRBD1	NA
CASSRTSGGHFNEQFF	TGTGCCAGCAGTCGGACTAGCGGGGGACACTTCAATGAGCAGTTCTTC	TRBV28	TRBJ2-1	TRBD2	NA
CASSLDSDSYEQYF	TGTGCCAGCAGCTTAGATTCAGACTCCTACGAGCAGTACTTC	TRBV7-2	TRBJ2-7	NA	few
CASSSYRSSSYEQYF	TGTGCCAGCAGTTCTTACCGGTCAAGCTCCTACGAGCAGTACTTC	TRBV28	TRBJ2-7	NA	NA
CATGGVPSQGPLHF	TGTGCCACCGGGGGGGTCCCGAGTCAGGGACCCCTCCACTTT	TRBV28	TRBJ1-6	NA	NA
CASSWDRANEQFF	TGTGCCAGCAGCTGGGACAGGGCCAATGAGCAGTTCTTC	TRBV7-2	TRBJ2-1	TRBD1	few
CASTSIGTGGSYTF	TGTGCCAGCACTTCAATCGGGACAGGGGGCAGCTACACCTTC	TRBV27	TRBJ1-2	TRBD1	NA
CASSAPGQNSPLHF	TGTGCCAGCAGTGCGCCCGGACAGAATTCACCCCTCCACTTT	TRBV25-1	TRBJ1-6	NA	few
CASRRQGNDGDEQFF	TGTGCCAGCAGAAGACAGGGAAATGATGGCGATGAGCAGTTCTTC	TRBV27	TRBJ2-1	TRBD1	NA
CASSRWVLQGGYEQYF	TGTGCCAGCAGCCGGTGGGTTTTGCAGGGTGGCTACGAGCAGTACTTC	TRBV5-6	TRBJ2-7	NA	NA
CASRRVPGLNTEAFF	TGTGCCAGCAGGAGGGTCCCGGGCCTCAACACTGAAGCTTTCTTT	TRBV6-2/TRBV6-3	TRBJ1-1	NA	few
CASSLRTGPEKLFF	TGTGCCAGCAGCCTCAGGACAGGGCCCGAAAAACTGTTTTTT	TRBV7-2	TRBJ1-4	TRBD1	NA
CAISERGQGAAGNEQFF	TGTGCCATCAGTGAGCGGGGACAGGGGGCAGCGGGCAATGAGCAGTTCTTC	TRBV10-3	TRBJ2-1	TRBD1	NA
CSASYNRVPFYNEQFF	TGCAGTGCTAGCTATAACAGGGTCCCATTCTACAATGAGCAGTTCTTC	TRBV20-1	TRBJ2-1	NA	NA
CSVVTEGAPGYTF	TGCAGCGTTGTGACTGAGGGGGCCCCCGGCTACACCTTC	TRBV29-1	TRBJ1-2	TRBD1	NA
CASSRNPRRGITDTQYF	TGTGCCAGCAGTAGAAATCCGAGACGAGGGATTACAGATACGCAGTATTTT	TRBV12-3/TRBV12-4	TRBJ2-3	NA	few
CAWSVSPKGQPQHF	TGTGCCTGGAGCGTAAGCCCGAAGGGGCAGCCCCAGCATTTT	TRBV30	TRBJ1-5	NA	NA
CASSQNLGQGLTDTQYF	TGTGCCAGCAGCCAAAATCTGGGACAGGGCTTAACAGATACGCAGTATTTT	TRBV3-1	TRBJ2-3	TRBD1	few
CASSRERGVTSTDTQYF	TGTGCCAGCAGCCGGGAAAGGGGAGTTACTAGCACAGATACGCAGTATTTT	TRBV12-3/TRBV12-4	TRBJ2-3	NA	NA
CSVATGTGGYNEQFF	TGCAGCGTTGCGACCGGGACAGGGGGATACAATGAGCAGTTCTTC	TRBV29-1	TRBJ2-1	TRBD1	many
CSALTGAYGYTF	TGCAGTGCTCTGACAGGGGCCTATGGCTACACCTTC	TRBV20-1	TRBJ1-2	TRBD1	NA
CASSSATGISNQPQHF	TGTGCCAGCAGTTCCGCAACAGGGATTAGCAATCAGCCCCAGCATTTT	TRBV27	TRBJ1-5	NA	NA
CATSRVAITRQETQYF	TGTGCCACCAGCAGAGTAGCAATAACGAGACAAGAGACCCAGTACTTC	TRBV15	TRBJ2-5	NA	few
CASNKGGLETQYF	TGTGCCAGCAACAAAGGAGGGTTAGAGACCCAGTACTTC	TRBV13	TRBJ2-5	NA	few
CATQGSSYNEQFF	TGCGCCACCCAGGGTAGCTCCTACAATGAGCAGTTCTTC	TRBV5-1	TRBJ2-1	NA	few
CASSHMEEANNEQYF	TGTGCCAGCAGCCACATGGAGGAAGCGAACAACGAGCAGTACTTC	TRBV11-3	TRBJ2-7	NA	NA
CASSTQQENTGELFF	TGTGCCAGCAGCACCCAACAGGAAAACACCGGGGAGCTGTTTTTT	TRBV7-9	TRBJ2-2	NA	NA
CASIRTGQNTEAFF	TGTGCCAGCATCAGGACAGGGCAGAACACTGAAGCTTTCTTT	TRBV7-2	TRBJ1-1	TRBD1	NA
CASSWGQGRFGEQFF	TGTGCCAGCAGCTGGGGACAGGGGCGGTTTGGTGAGCAGTTCTTC	TRBV7-9	TRBJ2-1	TRBD1	many
CASSPDRAGNQPQHF	TGCGCCAGCAGCCCCGACAGGGCGGGCAATCAGCCCCAGCATTTT	TRBV4-3	TRBJ1-5	TRBD1	few
CASTSGQLDEKLFF	TGTGCCAGCACCTCGGGACAGTTGGATGAAAAACTGTTTTTT	TRBV7-2	TRBJ1-4	TRBD1	NA
CSARSPGRSSDSALHF	TGCAGTGCTAGATCCCCCGGACGGTCGTCTGATTCGGCCCTCCACTTT	TRBV20-1	TRBJ1-6	NA	NA
CASSALGQHEETQYF	TGTGCCAGCAGTGCACTAGGACAGCACGAAGAGACCCAGTACTTC	TRBV6-5	TRBJ2-5	NA	few
CASSSLSRGNDGYTF	TGCGCCAGCAGCTCGCTCTCCAGGGGAAACGATGGCTACACCTTC	TRBV5-1	TRBJ1-2	NA	NA
CASSLRGGTDYGYTF	TGTGCCAGCAGCCTCCGTGGGGGCACGGACTATGGCTACACCTTC	TRBV7-2	TRBJ1-2	NA	NA
CSASGGQGQCEQYF	TGCAGTGCTAGCGGGGGACAGGGGCAGTGCGAGCAGTACTTC	TRBV20-1	TRBJ2-7	TRBD1	NA
CASSTMGLGGGQPQHF	TGTGCCAGCAGCACCATGGGACTCGGCGGGGGTCAGCCCCAGCATTTT	TRBV12-3/TRBV12-4	TRBJ1-5	NA	NA
CASNNSGRSDTQYF	TGTGCCAGCAACAATAGCGGGCGCTCAGATACGCAGTATTTT	TRBV7-2	TRBJ2-3	TRBD2	NA
CASSPETTRYGYTF	TGTGCCAGCAGCCCCGAAACAACGCGCTATGGCTACACCTTC	TRBV11-2	TRBJ1-2	NA	once
CASSQEGKTYNEQFF	TGCGCCAGCAGCCAAGAGGGAAAAACCTACAATGAGCAGTTCTTC	TRBV4-1	TRBJ2-1	NA	NA
CASSTYGRGGDQPQHF	TGTGCCAGTAGCACCTACGGCAGGGGAGGTGATCAGCCCCAGCATTTT	TRBV19	TRBJ1-5	NA	NA
CASRRTSGGSYVTDTQYF	TGTGCCAGCAGACGGACTAGCGGGGGGTCCTACGTCACAGATACGCAGTATTTT	TRBV2	TRBJ2-3	TRBD2	NA
CASSLRTATDPQYF	TGCGCCAGCAGCTTGAGGACAGCTACAGATCCGCAGTATTTT	TRBV5-1	TRBJ2-3	NA	once
CSVGLGQGADTQYF	TGCAGCGTTGGACTTGGACAGGGGGCAGATACGCAGTATTTT	TRBV29-1	TRBJ2-3	TRBD1	NA
CSVERRDLAYNEQFF	TGCAGCGTTGAAAGGAGGGACCTCGCCTACAATGAGCAGTTCTTC	TRBV29-1	TRBJ2-1	NA	NA
CASSQDLARSTRKTQYF	TGTGCCAGCAGCCAAGATCTAGCTAGAAGTACCCGAAAGACCCAGTACTTC	TRBV14	TRBJ2-5	NA	few
CSAPDLQNEQFF	TGCAGTGCGCCCGATTTGCAGAATGAGCAGTTCTTC	TRBV20-1	TRBJ2-1	NA	NA
CASSQEGFSNQPQHF	TGCGCCAGCAGCCAGGAGGGGTTCAGCAATCAGCCCCAGCATTTT	TRBV4-3	TRBJ1-5	NA	few
CATKGTDYGYTF	TGTGCCACCAAGGGTACGGACTATGGCTACACCTTC	TRBV24-1	TRBJ1-2	NA	NA
CSALEGRPNQPQHF	TGCAGTGCCTTAGAGGGACGCCCGAATCAGCCCCAGCATTTT	TRBV20-1	TRBJ1-5	NA	NA
CASSPASYGYTF	TGCGCCAGCAGTCCAGCAAGCTATGGCTACACCTTC	TRBV5-1	TRBJ1-2	NA	few
CASTGLAGAASTDTQYF	TGTGCCAGCACAGGACTAGCGGGGGCCGCGAGCACAGATACGCAGTATTTT	TRBV2	TRBJ2-3	TRBD2	NA